This T cell receptor (beta chain) was recovered during a study of follicular helper T cells after annual influenza vaccination. Study-level information: For some subjects, blood spans the 2013-2014, 2014-2015 and 2015-2016 annual vaccinations. General observations from the study: Successive annual vaccinations recalled a recurrent oligoclonal ICOS+CD38+ cTfh response with influenza-specific clonotypes.

Regarding time point: 2014-2015 season, pre-vaccination. Donors with HIV/AIDS, active malignancy, immunomodulators or active illness were excluded. J gave up 6 bases and V 4 bases, and 9 bases lay outside the gene matches. This CDR3 is built from 15 residues. Looked up from germline, CDR1 is SGHRS and CDR2 is YFSETQ. The repertoire was sequenced with immunoSEQ multiplex PCR; TCRdb's copy has only in-frame clones and lacks some. The table includes 13,000 to 15,000 clones, just under 85% detected once. This clone was counted a single time. The antigen is unknown. Specimen: CXCR5- memory CD4+ T cells sorted from blood, collected on the day of influenza vaccination. The V and J genes are TRBV5-1 and TRBJ1-1, with 10 bases identical to TRBD1. The TCR comes from an adult who received the influenza vaccine. The CDR3 DNA follows: TGCGCCAGCAGCCTGGTGCCGGGACAGGGGCCTGAAGCTTTCTTT. Amino acids: CASSLVPGQGPEAFF.